The source of this TCR beta chain is a study of regulatory T cells in long-lasting Graves disease. Study-wide points: Limited samples may have lowered accuracy. Newly diagnosed Graves' patients exceeded persistent ones in TCR diversity.

This clonotype was counted ten times or more. Its antigen remains unidentified. The authors built TCR beta libraries using iRepertoire HTBI primers and Arm-PCR of CDR3 regions. TCRdb analysed the multiplex PCR reads with MiXCR anew, one entry per CDR3 protein. This table holds hundreds of thousands of distinct CDR3 sequences, around 15% found once. Trimming removed 0 bases at V and 2 bases at J, with 10 bases between. The CDR3 runs 15 residues. The germline V gene encodes CDR1 ENHRY and CDR2 SYGVKD. The time point denotes: newly diagnosed GD, antithyroid drugs for less than 3 months. Construction of the TCR library relied on RNA isolated from PBMCs. This same sample was also part of a study on T cells in Graves' hyperthyroidism and ophthalmopathy. From that study: HTBI primers were employed in a first-round RT-PCR of the TCR CDR3. Blood also showed most of the thyroid clonotypes that were expanded above 0.001.

J is TRBJ2-5 and V is TRBV10-3; D possibly corresponds to TRBD2 (7 bases). This receptor was identified in a man aged 35 to 55 with Graves disease. The sample consisted of peripheral blood mononuclear cells (PBMCs), taken at new diagnosis, from a patient treated with antithyroid drugs. As DNA, the CDR3 is TGTGCCATCAGTGAGTCTGCGGGGGCACAAGAGACCCAGTACTTC. It specifies CAISESAGAQETQYF.